These T cell receptor beta chains were read from a single sample in a study of early stage breast cancer tumors. Some clones are missing from TCRdb's copy, which holds only in-frame ones; the method was immunoSEQ multiplex PCR. The sample consists of about 72,000 clones, roughly 80% of them appearing once. The sequenced sample was blood. The receptors here all came from a person aged 55 to 75 with breast cancer. Both conserved end residues are part of each CDR3. A D gene is named only where the DNA matches it firmly.

CASRVGTDLDEQFF,TRBV6-1,-,TRBJ2-1
CASSFSGTSINEQFF,TRBV11-3,TRBD2,TRBJ2-1
CASSLMGLAVLQETQYF,TRBV5-1,TRBD2,TRBJ2-5
CASQQGRAEAFF,TRBV10-2,-,TRBJ1-1
CASSSGQGASSPLHF,TRBV18,TRBD1,TRBJ1-6
CAISEYRRGSGANVLTF,TRBV10-3,-,TRBJ2-6
CASSHPGRYEQYF,TRBV4-2,-,TRBJ2-7
CASSDFLTGGGRHEQYF,TRBV2,TRBD1,TRBJ2-7
CASSSASYSPLHF,TRBV7-3,-,TRBJ1-6
CASSPPRGSFSYTF,TRBV18,-,TRBJ1-2
CAWRGGITSSGNTIYF,TRBV30,-,TRBJ1-3
CASSLLGPISGQGNIQYF,TRBV7-3,TRBD1,TRBJ2-4
CASSLDRTEAFF,TRBV5-1,-,TRBJ1-1
CAWSPTPSGELFF,TRBV30,-,TRBJ2-2
CASSFRAPGYEQYF,TRBV28,-,TRBJ2-7
CASSSTGTATDTQYF,TRBV28,TRBD1,TRBJ2-3
CASGSGGTSTDTQYF,TRBV7-9,TRBD2,TRBJ2-3
CASSPWRGSGNTIYF,TRBV6-1,-,TRBJ1-3
CATRSGDLNQPQHF,TRBV15,-,TRBJ1-5
CASSPDADRLAQYF,TRBV4-3,-,TRBJ2-3
CASSEEFSGGTDTQYF,TRBV6-1,TRBD2,TRBJ2-3
CASSEGGRRSNQPQHF,TRBV2,-,TRBJ1-5
CASTGGGVSNQPQHF,TRBV2,-,TRBJ1-5
CASTPGQPISYNEQFF,TRBV5-1,TRBD1,TRBJ2-1
CASSLQEPSSGNTIYF,TRBV2,-,TRBJ1-3
CATTDPGQVTYEQYF,TRBV7-8,TRBD1,TRBJ2-7
CASSLRASWELYEQYF,TRBV5-8,-,TRBJ2-7
CASSLDRTDTQYF,TRBV6-1,-,TRBJ2-3
CASSDGGNYGYTF,TRBV6-1,-,TRBJ1-2
CASSREAGETQYF,TRBV6-4,-,TRBJ2-5
CASSVGSGGRSDTQYF,TRBV9,TRBD2,TRBJ2-3
CASSEEGGGNTEAFF,TRBV6-1,-,TRBJ1-1
CASSYGQNNEQFF,TRBV6-5,-,TRBJ2-1
CASSYSRKTGNTIYF,TRBV6-5,-,TRBJ1-3
CASSPREKLFF,TRBV6-1,-,TRBJ1-4
CASSEYGGTGYTEAFF,TRBV6-1,-,TRBJ1-1
CASSPAQGSETQYF,TRBV18,-,TRBJ2-5
CASSLNPGGGYGYTF,TRBV7-9,TRBD1,TRBJ1-2
CASSLPGGTQYF,TRBV27,-,TRBJ2-3
CASSPIRGYTF,TRBV28,-,TRBJ1-2
CASSSSGTSGYEQYF,TRBV5-1,-,TRBJ2-7